Below are 18 T cell receptor beta chains sequenced from a single sample in a study of CD8+CD57+ T cells in acquired aplastic anemia. For CDR3 and TCR beta VDJ profiling, genomic DNA was the template used. MiXCR, applied by TCRdb to the reads, yields one record per CDR3 protein. The repertoire holds hundreds of thousands of distinct CDR3 sequences, with roughly 82% as singletons. Sequencing involved patients with CD8+CD57+ cell expansion previously shown by flow cytometry. The specimen was sorted CD4+, CD8+, or CD8+CD57+ T cells (not recorded which) from PBMCs. The source of these receptors is a human donor with aplastic anemia.

This chain connects TRBV7-3 to TRBJ2-7; D is possibly TRBD1 or TRBD2 (5 bases each). Germline CDR1 and CDR2: SGHTA and FQGTGA. V was cut by 2 bases and J by 1 base, with 21 bases left in between. This CDR3 spans 18 amino acids. The DNA of the CDR3 is TGTGCCAGCAGCTTAGCCCACGGGGCGAAAGAGACTTCCTACGAGCAGTACGTC. Its translation: CASSLAHGAKETSYEQYV.

The chain is built from TRBV2 and TRBJ2-7; 7 bases map to TRBD2. J was trimmed by 5 bases and V by 8 bases; bases with no gene match: 15. This CDR3 is 15 amino acids long. Germline CDR1 is SNHLY and CDR2 is FYNNEI. The CDR3, as DNA: TGTGCCAGCTGTTGTGGTGGGAGGGCTTTGGACGAGCAGTACTTC. Its translation is CASCCGGRALDEQYF.

Details on this clonotype: A read error may be the cause here, since a much bigger clone is one base away. The chain uses TRBV11-3 and TRBJ2-3, with D tentatively TRBD1 (5 bases). Looked up from germline, CDR1 is SGHNT and CDR2 is YENEEA. This CDR3 is built from 15 residues. Trimming stripped 4 bases from V and 2 bases from J, with 13 bases between. CDR3 nucleotide sequence: TGTGCCAGCAGCTCAGATCTGACAGTCACAGATACGCAGTATTTT. Residues: CASSSDLTVTDTQYF.

The CDR3 here is CASSSGVTGGQFYYF. The CDR3 nucleotides read TGTGCCAGCAGCTCCGGGGTTACGGGTGGACAGTTCTACTATTTT. This chain connects TRBV7-8 to TRBJ2-3, with TRBD1 as a possible D gene (6 bases). Germline assignment: CDR1 SGHVS and CDR2 FQNEAQ. Trimming stripped 4 bases from V and 15 bases from J, with 26 bases between. This CDR3 region has 15 residues. The whole variable domain, filled in from reference TRBV7-8 and TRBJ2-3, reads GAGVSQSPRYKVAKRGQDVALRCDPISGHVSLFWYQQALGQGPEFLTYFQNEAQLDKSGLPSDRFFAERPEGSVSTLKIQRTQQEDSAVYLCASSSGVTGGQFYYFGPGTRLTVL.

CDR3 DNA: TGTGCCAGCAGCCTGTTAGACCGGGCCTACAATGAGCAGTTCTTC. Its translation is CASSLLDRAYNEQFF. This chain uses TRBV5-5 with TRBJ2-1; no clear D gene. The germline V gene encodes CDR1 SGHKS and CDR2 YYEKEE (reference sequence). Trimming stripped 4 bases from V and 2 bases from J, with 13 bases between. CDR3 length equals 15 residues. Full variable domain (missing parts from reference TRBV5-5 and TRBJ2-1): DAGVTQSPTHLIKTRGQQVTLRCSPISGHKSVSWYQQVLGQGPQFIFQYYEKEERGRGNFPDRFSARQFPNYSSELNVNALLLGDSALYLCASSLLDRAYNEQFFGPGTRLTVL.

The chain links TRBV12-3 or TRBV12-4 to TRBJ1-2; a weak D match, TRBD1 (5 bases). The V and J ends lost 6 bases and 6 bases respectively, with 17 bases between them. The CDR3 contains 14 residues. The CDR3 nucleotides read TGTGCCAGCAGCGTAGCTGAGGGGTTTGATGGCTACACCTTC. It is translated as CASSVAEGFDGYTF.

Note on this clonotype: The CDR3 end shows no conserved phenylalanine or tryptophan, and so a read error is likely. The DNA is omitted, as the CDR3 cannot be located on it reliably, and the CDR3 follows TCRdb's listing. The chain carries TRBV2 and TRBJ1-6; the DNA was not compared with TRBD1, the D call given in the table. Per germline, CDR1 SNHLY and CDR2 FYNNEI. The CDR3 length is 16 residues, termini included. The CDR3 protein is CASGDGGSYTQYFVQG.

This chain uses TRBV7-9 with TRBJ2-7, with D maybe TRBD1 (5 bases). This CDR3 has 18 amino acids. Germline assignment: CDR1 SEHNR and CDR2 FQNEAQ (reference sequence). V was trimmed by 1 base and J by 2 bases, leaving 21 bases between them. The CDR3 coding sequence is TGTGCCAGCAGCTTAGAGGGGCTAATTTATGGCTACACCTACGAGCAGTACGTC. Translation: CASSLEGLIYGYTYEQYV.

The chain recombines TRBV11-1 with TRBJ1-5; D ambiguous. The CDR3 has 13 amino acids. Germline assignment: CDR1 SGHAT and CDR2 FQDESV (reference sequence). V gave up 4 bases and J gave up 8 bases, with 12 bases separating them. The CDR3: CASSSGGREPQHF. In nucleotides, the CDR3 is TGTGCCAGCAGCTCGGGCGGGAGAGAGCCCCAGCATTTT.

V and J are TRBV9 and TRBJ2-5; 9 bases fit TRBD2. Germline V gives CDR1 SGDLS, CDR2 YYNGEE. Unmatched junction bases numbered 14, after V lost 4 bases and J lost 13 bases. The CDR3 is 14 amino acids. The CDR3 DNA reads as TGTGCCAGCAGCAGCGGGACTAGCCAAATAGATACGTACTTC. The encoded protein is CASSSGTSQIDTYF.

The chain carries TRBV7-2 and TRBJ2-3; D may correspond to TRBD1 or TRBD2 (5 bases each). V was pared by 0 bases and J by 12 bases, with 22 bases between. Germline-derived CDR1 and CDR2 are SGHTA and FQGNSA. The CDR3 sequence is 16 residues long. CDR3 region: CASSLAGPNSPLHQYF. The CDR3 region has the DNA TGTGCCAGCAGCTTAGCGGGACCCAATTCACCCCTCCACCAGTATTTT.

With respect to this clonotype: The final CDR3 position lacks the conserved phenylalanine or tryptophan, pointing to a likely read error. Because the CDR3's place on the DNA is in doubt, the DNA is left out and the CDR3 is given as listed by TCRdb. V is TRBV2 and J is TRBJ1-6; TRBD1 was called by the table and not checked on the DNA. Counting both end residues, the CDR3 totals 16 amino acids. CDR1 and CDR2 (germline): SNHLY, FYNNEI. The CDR3 loop is CASSSGTDTQYFGPGT.

About this clonotype itself: In this CDR3 the conserved last residue, phenylalanine or tryptophan, is missing, so a read error is likely. No DNA is shown, since the ends of the CDR3 on it are uncertain; the CDR3 is the one TCRdb lists. The chain uses TRBV2 and TRBJ2-2; no DNA check was done on the table's D call, TRBD1. The CDR3 length is 15 residues, termini included. The V gene's germline CDR1 is SNHLY and CDR2 FYNNEI. The CDR3 spells CASGDGGTNTQYFFL.

Notes on this clonotype: One end of the junction fails to match germline, which may point to a read error. CDR3 sequence reads: CASSSVGESGTYF. As DNA, the CDR3 is TGCGCCAGCAGCTCCGTTGGAGAGAGCGGGACGTACTTC. This sequence joins TRBV7-3 and TRBJ2-7; 7 bases line up with TRBD2. CDR3 size: 13 residues. The germline CDR1 and CDR2 sequences are SGHTA and FQGTGA.

The sample holds a few counts of this clonotype. Being one base from a much bigger clone, this may be a read error. The rearrangement uses TRBV9 and TRBJ2-4, with D uncertain. The CDR3 spans 11 residues. Looked up from germline, CDR1 is SGDLS and CDR2 is YYNGEE. As DNA, the CDR3 is TGTGCCAGCAGCGTAGGGAACATTCAGTGCTTC. As protein: CASSVGNIQCF.

Notes on this clonotype: At one end, the junction sequence differs from germline, possibly due to a read error. The chain recombines TRBV7-2 with TRBJ2-3; D ambiguous. The germline V gene encodes CDR1 SGHTA and CDR2 FQGNSA. The length of the CDR3 is 13 residues. The CDR3 DNA reads as TGTGCCAGCAGCTGGAGCGTGGTTGCTACGAAGTATTTT. It encodes CASSWSVVATKYF.

The genes are TRBV9 and TRBJ2-5; D unclear. V lost 0 bases to trimming and J lost 2 bases, with 8 bases between them. Germline CDR1 SGDLS, CDR2 YYNGEE. The length of the CDR3 is 14 residues. Here the CDR3 reads CASSVGRLQETQYF. The CDR3 bases are TGTGCCAGCAGCGTAGGGAGACTGCAAGAGACCCAGTACTTC.

The gene calls are TRBV2 and TRBJ2-1; a possible D gene is TRBD2 (5 bases). V was shortened by 6 bases and J by 1 base, with 13 bases between the two germline ends. Germline CDR1 is SNHLY and CDR2 is FYNNEI. The CDR3 is 15 amino acids. The CDR3, as DNA: TGTGCCAGCAGCGTGGGTCGGAGGTCCTACAATGAGCAGTTCTTC. This encodes CASSVGRRSYNEQFF.